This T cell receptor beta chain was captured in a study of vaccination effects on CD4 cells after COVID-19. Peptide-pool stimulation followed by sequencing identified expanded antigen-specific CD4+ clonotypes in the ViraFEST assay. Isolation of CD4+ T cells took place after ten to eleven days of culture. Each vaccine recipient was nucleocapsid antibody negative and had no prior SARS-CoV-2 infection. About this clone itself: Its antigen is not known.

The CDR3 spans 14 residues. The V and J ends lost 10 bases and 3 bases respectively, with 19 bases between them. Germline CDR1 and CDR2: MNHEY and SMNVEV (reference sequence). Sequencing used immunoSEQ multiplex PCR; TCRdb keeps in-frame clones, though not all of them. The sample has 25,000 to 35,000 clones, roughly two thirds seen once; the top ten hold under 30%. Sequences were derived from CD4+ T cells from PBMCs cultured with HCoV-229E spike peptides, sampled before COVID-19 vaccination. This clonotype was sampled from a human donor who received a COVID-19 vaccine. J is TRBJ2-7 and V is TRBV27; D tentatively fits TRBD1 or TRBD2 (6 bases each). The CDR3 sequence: CATRRGASNYEQYF. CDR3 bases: TGTGCCACCCGTAGGGGGGCTTCCAACTACGAGCAGTACTTC.